The T cell receptor (beta chain) under discussion was sequenced for a study of CD8+ T cells in alopecia areata. Background on the study: Administration of oral tofacitinib to treated patients was at 5 to 10 mg twice daily.

Germline V gene data show CDR1 as MGHRA and CDR2 as YSYEKL. The CDR3 consists of 17 residues. J lost 4 bases, V lost 4 bases, and 14 bases had no gene match. It was cDNA, reverse transcribed from extracted RNA, that served as the sequencing template. The assay was immunoSEQ multiplex PCR, and TCRdb's table has in-frame clones only and misses some. The sample gives 140,000 to 150,000 clones, 40% to 55% of which show up once; more than 0.95% is in the top ten. Broader study findings: Affected lesional scalp, above all in alopecia totalis/universalis, was more clonal than normal scalp.

Regarding this clone: Its specificity is not known.

This receptor was obtained from a human donor with alopecia areata. V gene TRBV4-1 combines with J gene TRBJ2-3, with 7 bases that match TRBD2. Sequenced here: CD4+ T cells sorted from blood, sampled at week 0. The CDR3 bases are TGCGCCAGCAGCCCATTGCCGGGGGGAGTCGGAGCAGATACGCAGTATTTT. Amino acids: CASSPLPGGVGADTQYF.